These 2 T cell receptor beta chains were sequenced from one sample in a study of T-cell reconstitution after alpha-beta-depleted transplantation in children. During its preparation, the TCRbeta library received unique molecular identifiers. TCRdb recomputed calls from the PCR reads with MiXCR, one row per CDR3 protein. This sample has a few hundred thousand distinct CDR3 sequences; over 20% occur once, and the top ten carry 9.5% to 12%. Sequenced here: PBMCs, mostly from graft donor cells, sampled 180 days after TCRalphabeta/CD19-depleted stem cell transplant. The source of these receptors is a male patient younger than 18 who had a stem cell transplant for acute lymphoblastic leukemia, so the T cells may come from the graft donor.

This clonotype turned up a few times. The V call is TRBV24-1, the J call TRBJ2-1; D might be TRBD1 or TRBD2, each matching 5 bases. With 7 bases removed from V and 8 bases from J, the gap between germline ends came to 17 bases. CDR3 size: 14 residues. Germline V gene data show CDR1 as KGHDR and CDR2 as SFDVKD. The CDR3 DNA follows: TGTGCCACCAGGGCCCGGGGTCTGGGACATGAGCAGTTCTTC. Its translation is CATRARGLGHEQFF.

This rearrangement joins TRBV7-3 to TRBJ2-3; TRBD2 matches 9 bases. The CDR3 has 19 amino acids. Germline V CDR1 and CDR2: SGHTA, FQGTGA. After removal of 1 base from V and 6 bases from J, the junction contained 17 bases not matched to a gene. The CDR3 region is CASSLKMASWREGPDTQYF. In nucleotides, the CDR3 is TGTGCCAGCAGCTTAAAAATGGCGTCGTGGCGGGAGGGCCCGGATACGCAGTATTTT.